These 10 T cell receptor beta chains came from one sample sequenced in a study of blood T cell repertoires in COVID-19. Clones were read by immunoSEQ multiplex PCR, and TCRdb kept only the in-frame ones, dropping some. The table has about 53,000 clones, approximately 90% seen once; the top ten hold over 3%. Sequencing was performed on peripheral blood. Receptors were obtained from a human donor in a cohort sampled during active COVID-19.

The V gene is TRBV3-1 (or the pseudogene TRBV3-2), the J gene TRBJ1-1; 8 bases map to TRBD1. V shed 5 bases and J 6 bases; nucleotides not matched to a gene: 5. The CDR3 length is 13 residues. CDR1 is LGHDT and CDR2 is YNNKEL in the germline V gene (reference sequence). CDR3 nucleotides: TGTGCCAGCAGCTTTACAGGGGGTTCTGAAGCTTTCTTT. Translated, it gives CASSFTGGSEAFF.

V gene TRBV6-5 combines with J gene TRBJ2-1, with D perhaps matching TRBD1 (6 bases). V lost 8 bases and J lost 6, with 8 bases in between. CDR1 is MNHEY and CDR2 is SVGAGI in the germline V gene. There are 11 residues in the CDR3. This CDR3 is CASRTVNEQFF. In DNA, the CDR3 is TGTGCCAGCCGGACAGTCAATGAGCAGTTCTTC.

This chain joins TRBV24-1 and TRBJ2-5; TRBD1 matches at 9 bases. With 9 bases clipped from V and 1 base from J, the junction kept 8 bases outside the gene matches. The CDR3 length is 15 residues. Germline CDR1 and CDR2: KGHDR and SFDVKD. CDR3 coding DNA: TGTGCCACCGCCGGGACAGGGAGGACCCAAGAGACCCAGTACTTC. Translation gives CATAGTGRTQETQYF.

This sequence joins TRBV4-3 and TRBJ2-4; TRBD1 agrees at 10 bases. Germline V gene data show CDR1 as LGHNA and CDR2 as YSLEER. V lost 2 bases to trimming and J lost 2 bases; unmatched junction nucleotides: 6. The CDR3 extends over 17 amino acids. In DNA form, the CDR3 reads TGCGCCAGCAGCCAAACCGGGACAGGGGTCACCAAAAACATTCAGTACTTC. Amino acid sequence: CASSQTGTGVTKNIQYF.

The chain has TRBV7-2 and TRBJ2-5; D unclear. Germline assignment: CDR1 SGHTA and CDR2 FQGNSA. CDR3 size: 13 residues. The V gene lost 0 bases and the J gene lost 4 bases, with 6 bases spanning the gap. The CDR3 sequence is CASSLAGPETQYF. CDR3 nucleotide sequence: TGTGCCAGCAGCTTAGCGGGCCCAGAGACCCAGTACTTC.

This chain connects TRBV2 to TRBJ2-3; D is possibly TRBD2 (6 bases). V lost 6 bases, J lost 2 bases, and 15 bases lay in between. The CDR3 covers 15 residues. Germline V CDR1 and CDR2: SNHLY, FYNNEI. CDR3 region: CASRRLDLYTDTQYF. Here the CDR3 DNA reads TGTGCCAGCAGGAGACTAGACTTGTACACAGATACGCAGTATTTT.

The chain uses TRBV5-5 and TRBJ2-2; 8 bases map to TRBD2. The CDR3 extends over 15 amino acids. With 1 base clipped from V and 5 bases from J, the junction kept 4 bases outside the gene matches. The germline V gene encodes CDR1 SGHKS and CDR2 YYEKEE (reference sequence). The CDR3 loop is CASSLTGGPTGELFF. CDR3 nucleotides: TGTGCCAGCAGCTTGACGGGAGGGCCGACCGGGGAGCTGTTTTTT.

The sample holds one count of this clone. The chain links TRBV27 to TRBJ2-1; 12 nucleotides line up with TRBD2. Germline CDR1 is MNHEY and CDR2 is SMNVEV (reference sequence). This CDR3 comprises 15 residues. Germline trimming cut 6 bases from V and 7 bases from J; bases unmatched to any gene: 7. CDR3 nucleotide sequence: TGTGCCAGCAGCCCCGGGACTAGCGGGTGGAATGAGCAGTTCTTC. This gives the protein CASSPGTSGWNEQFF.

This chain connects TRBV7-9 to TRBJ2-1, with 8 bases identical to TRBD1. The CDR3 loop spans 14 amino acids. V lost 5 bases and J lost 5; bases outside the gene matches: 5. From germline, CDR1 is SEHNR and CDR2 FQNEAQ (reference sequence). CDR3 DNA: TGTGCCAGCAGCCTCCAGGGGGCCAACAATGAGCAGTTCTTC. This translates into CASSLQGANNEQFF.

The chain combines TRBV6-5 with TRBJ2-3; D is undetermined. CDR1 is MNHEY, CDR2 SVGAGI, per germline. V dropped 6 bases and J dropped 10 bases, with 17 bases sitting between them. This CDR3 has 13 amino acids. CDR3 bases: TGTGCCAGCAGCTCCCTTAGTTCGGTCTCGCAGTATTTT. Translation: CASSSLSSVSQYF.